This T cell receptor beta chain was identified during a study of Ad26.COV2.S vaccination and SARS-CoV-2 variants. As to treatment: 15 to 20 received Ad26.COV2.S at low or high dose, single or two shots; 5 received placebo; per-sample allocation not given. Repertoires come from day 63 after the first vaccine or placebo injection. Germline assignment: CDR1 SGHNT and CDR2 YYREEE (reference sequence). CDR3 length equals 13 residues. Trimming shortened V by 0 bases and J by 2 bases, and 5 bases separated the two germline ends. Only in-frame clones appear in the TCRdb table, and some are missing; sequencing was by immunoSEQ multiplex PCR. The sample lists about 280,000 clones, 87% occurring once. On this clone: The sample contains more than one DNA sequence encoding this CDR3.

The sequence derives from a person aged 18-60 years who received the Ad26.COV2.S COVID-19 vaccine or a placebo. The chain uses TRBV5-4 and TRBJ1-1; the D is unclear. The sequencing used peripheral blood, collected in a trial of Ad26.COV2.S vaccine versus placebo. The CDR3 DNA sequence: TGTGCCAGCAGCTTGGGTAGCAACACTGAAGCTTTCTTT. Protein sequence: CASSLGSNTEAFF.